Here is one TCR beta chain with its context. Germline V lookup: CDR1 GTSNPN, CDR2 SVGIG (reference sequence). V shed 4 bases, J shed 5 bases, and the junction held 5 bases outside the gene matches. The CDR3 totals 13 residues. This sample was included in a study of blood T cell repertoires in COVID-19. In the original workflow: How many nucleated cells were present was estimated from reference gene primer amplification. Using immunoSEQ multiplex PCR, the repertoire was profiled, and TCRdb retains in-frame clones only, with some absent. V and J calls and clone size are given by that table; D and trimming were obtained from the DNA. The sample lists around 140,000 clones, approximately 86% occurring once.

Material: peripheral blood. This receptor was obtained from a woman aged 60-70 years with acute or convalescent COVID-19. The chain has TRBV30 and TRBJ2-5, with 9 positions matching TRBD1. CDR3: CAWTPGQGETQYF. CDR3 bases: TGTGCCTGGACCCCCGGACAGGGGGAGACCCAGTACTTC.